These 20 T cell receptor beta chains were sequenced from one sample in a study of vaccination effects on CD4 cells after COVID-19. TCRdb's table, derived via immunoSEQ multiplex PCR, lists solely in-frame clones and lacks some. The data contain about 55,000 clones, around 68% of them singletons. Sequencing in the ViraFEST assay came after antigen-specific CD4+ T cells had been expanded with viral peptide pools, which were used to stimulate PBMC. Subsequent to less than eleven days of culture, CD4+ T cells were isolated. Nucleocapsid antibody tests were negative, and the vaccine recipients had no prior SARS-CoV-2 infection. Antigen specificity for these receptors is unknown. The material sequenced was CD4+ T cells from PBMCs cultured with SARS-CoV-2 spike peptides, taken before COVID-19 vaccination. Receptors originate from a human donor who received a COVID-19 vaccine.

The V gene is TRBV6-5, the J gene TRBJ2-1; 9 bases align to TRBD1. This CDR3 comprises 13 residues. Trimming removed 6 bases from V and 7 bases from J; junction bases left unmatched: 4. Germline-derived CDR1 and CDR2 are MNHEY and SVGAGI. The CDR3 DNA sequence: TGTGCCAGCAGGACAGGGGGGTGGAATGAGCAGTTCTTC. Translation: CASRTGGWNEQFF.

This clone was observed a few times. The CDR3, as DNA: TGTGCCAGCAGCTTACGGGAGACAGGGAGGAACACCATATATTTT. Amino acids: CASSLRETGRNTIYF. This rearrangement joins TRBV5-6 to TRBJ1-3, with 7 positions matching TRBD1. This CDR3 is 15 amino acids long. The trim removed 2 bases at V and 7 bases at J, leaving 9 bases unmatched. Germline-derived CDR1 and CDR2 are SGHDT and YYEEEE.

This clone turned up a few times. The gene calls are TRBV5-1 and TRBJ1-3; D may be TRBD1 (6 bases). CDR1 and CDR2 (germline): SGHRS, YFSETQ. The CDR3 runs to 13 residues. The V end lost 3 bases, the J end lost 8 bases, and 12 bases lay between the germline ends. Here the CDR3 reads CASSSTGIDTIYF. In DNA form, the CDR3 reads TGCGCCAGCAGCTCGACAGGAATAGACACCATATATTTT.

As DNA, the CDR3 is TGCAGCGCGATCAGGGGGGGGGTCGGAGATACGCAGTATTTT. Translating gives CSAIRGGVGDTQYF. The chain carries TRBV29-1 and TRBJ2-3; tentatively, D is TRBD1 or TRBD2 (7 bases each). Germline lookup yields CDR1 SQVTM and CDR2 ANQGSEA. The CDR3 totals 14 residues. The V end was cut by 7 bases, the J end by 5 bases, with 19 bases between.

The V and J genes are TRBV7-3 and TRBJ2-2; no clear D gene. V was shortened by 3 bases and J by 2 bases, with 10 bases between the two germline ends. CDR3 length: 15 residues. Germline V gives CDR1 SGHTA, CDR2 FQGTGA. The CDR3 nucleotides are TGTGCCAGCAGCTTGGGTGGGGTCAACACCGGGGAGCTGTTTTTT. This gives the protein CASSLGGVNTGELFF.

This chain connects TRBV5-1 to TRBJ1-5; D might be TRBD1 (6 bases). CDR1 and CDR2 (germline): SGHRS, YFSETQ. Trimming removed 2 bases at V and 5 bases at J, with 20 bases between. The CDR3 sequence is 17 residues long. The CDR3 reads CASSFHSAGTPHQPQHF. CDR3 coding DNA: TGCGCCAGCAGCTTTCACTCTGCGGGGACACCGCATCAGCCCCAGCATTTT.

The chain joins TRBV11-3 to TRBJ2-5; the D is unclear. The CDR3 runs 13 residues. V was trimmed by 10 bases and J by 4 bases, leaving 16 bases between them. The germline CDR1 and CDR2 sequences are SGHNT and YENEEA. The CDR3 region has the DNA TGTGCCACTAGTGGACCCTACGGAGAGACCCAGTACTTC. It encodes CATSGPYGETQYF.

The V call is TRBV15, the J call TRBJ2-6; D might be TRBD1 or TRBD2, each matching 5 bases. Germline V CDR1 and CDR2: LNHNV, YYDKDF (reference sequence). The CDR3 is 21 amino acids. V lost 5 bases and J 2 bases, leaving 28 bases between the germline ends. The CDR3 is CATSGVSHFGTVSAGANVLTF. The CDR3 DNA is TGTGCCACCAGCGGGGTTTCGCATTTCGGGACGGTCTCCGCTGGGGCCAACGTCCTGACTTTC.

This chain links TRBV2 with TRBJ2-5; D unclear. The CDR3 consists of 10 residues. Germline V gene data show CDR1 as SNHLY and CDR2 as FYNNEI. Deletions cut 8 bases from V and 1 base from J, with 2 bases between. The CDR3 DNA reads TGTGCCAGCGGCCAAGAGACCCAGTACTTC. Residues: CASGQETQYF.

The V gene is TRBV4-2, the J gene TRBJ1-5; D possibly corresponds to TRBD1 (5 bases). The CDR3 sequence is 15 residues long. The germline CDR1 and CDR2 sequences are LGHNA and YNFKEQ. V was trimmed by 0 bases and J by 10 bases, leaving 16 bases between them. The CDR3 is CASSQDYQGRAPQHF. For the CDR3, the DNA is TGTGCCAGCAGCCAAGATTATCAGGGAAGGGCCCCCCAGCATTTT.

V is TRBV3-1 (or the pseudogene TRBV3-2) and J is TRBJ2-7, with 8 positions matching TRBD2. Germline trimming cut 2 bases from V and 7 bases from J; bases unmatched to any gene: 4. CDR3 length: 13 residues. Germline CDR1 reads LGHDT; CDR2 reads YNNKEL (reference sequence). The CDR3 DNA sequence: TGTGCCAGCAGCCAATCTCTAGCGGGTGAGCAGTACTTC. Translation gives CASSQSLAGEQYF.

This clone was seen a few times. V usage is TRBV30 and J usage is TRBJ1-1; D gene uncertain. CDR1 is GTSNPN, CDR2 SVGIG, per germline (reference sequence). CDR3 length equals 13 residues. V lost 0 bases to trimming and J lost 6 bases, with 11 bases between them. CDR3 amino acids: CAWSVRRGAEAFF. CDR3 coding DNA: TGTGCCTGGAGTGTACGTCGTGGGGCTGAAGCTTTCTTT.

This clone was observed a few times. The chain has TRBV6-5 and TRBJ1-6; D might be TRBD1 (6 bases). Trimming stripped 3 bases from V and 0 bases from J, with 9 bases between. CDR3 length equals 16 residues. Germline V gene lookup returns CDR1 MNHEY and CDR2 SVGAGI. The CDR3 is CASSYGGRSYNSPLHF. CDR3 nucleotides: TGTGCCAGCAGTTATGGGGGGCGCTCCTATAATTCACCCCTCCACTTT.

The CDR3 coding sequence is TGTGCCAGCAGTTTACAGGGTCCCCACGAGCAGTACTTC. Its translation: CASSLQGPHEQYF. The chain has TRBV12-3 or TRBV12-4 and TRBJ2-7, with D maybe TRBD1 (5 bases). Trimming took 2 bases from V and 5 from J, leaving 10 bases between them. This CDR3 contains 13 residues.

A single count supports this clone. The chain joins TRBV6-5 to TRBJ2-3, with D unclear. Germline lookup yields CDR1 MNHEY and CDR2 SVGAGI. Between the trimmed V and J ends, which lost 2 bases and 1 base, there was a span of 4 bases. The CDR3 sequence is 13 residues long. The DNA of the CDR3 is TGTGCCAGCAGTTACGGTGGCACAGATACGCAGTATTTT. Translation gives CASSYGGTDTQYF.

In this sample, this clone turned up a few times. CDR3 bases: TGTGCCAGCAGGCCGGGACAGGGGTGGAATGAGCAGTTCTTC. Translation: CASRPGQGWNEQFF. The genes are TRBV27 and TRBJ2-1, with TRBD1 matching over 10 bases. The ends lost 6 bases at V and 7 bases at J; junction bases unmatched: 6. The length of the CDR3 is 14 residues. Germline V gene sequence: CDR1 MNHEY, CDR2 SMNVEV (reference sequence).

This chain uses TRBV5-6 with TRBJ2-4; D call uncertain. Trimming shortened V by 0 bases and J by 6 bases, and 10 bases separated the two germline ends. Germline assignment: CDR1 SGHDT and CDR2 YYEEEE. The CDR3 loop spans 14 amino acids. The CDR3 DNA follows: TGTGCCAGCAGCTTGGGGGGATTAGGAAACATTCAGTACTTC. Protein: CASSLGGLGNIQYF.

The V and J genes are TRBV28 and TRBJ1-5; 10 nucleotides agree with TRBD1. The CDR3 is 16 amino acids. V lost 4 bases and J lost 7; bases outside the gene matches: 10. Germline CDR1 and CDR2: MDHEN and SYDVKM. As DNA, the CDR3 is TGTGCCAGCAGTTCCCCGGGGACAGGGGTGAGGCAGCCCCAGCATTTT. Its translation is CASSSPGTGVRQPQHF.

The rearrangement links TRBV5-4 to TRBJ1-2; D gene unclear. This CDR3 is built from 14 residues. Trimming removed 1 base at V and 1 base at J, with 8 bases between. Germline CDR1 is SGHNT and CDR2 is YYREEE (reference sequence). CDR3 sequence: CASSLNQDNYGYTF. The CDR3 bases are TGTGCCAGCAGCTTGAACCAGGATAACTATGGCTACACCTTC.

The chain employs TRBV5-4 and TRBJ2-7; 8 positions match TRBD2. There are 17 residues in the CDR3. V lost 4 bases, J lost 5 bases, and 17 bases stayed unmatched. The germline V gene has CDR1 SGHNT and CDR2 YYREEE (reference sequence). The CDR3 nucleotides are TGTGCCAGCAGCGGCGCCGCAATTAGCGGGGAGAAAAACGAGCAGTACTTC. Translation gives CASSGAAISGEKNEQYF.